The 18 T cell receptor beta chains below were found in one sample sequenced in a study of OX40 agonist ivuxolimab in advanced cancers. The method was the immunoSEQ multiplex PCR assay. In TCRdb, the immuneACCESS table is reduced to in-frame sequences with V and J assigned. These tables do not hold every clone; where another copy was compared, an unresolved V gene accounts for under half, and the others remain unexplained. This sample gives around 60,000 clones in total; 84% of them show up just once. The ten largest clonotypes hold around 2% of the sample. The source material was CD4+ or CD8+ T cells sorted from blood, sampled in a trial of the OX40 agonist ivuxolimab. The receptors were sampled from an adult with an advanced solid tumor such as melanoma, head and neck, liver or kidney cancer.

V gene TRBV29-1 combines with J gene TRBJ1-2, with 10 bases aligning to TRBD1. V dropped 4 bases and J dropped 4; count of bases not matched to a gene: 3. The length of the CDR3 is 13 residues. Germline CDR1 reads SQVTM; CDR2 reads ANQGSEA. As DNA, the CDR3 is TGCAGCGTTGTAAGGGACAGGGGCTATGGCTACACCTTC. It encodes CSVVRDRGYGYTF.

This clone has a single count. The rearrangement uses TRBV5-1 and TRBJ2-7; D is undetermined. Deletions cut 4 bases from V and 4 bases from J, with 9 bases between. Germline values: CDR1 SGHRS, CDR2 YFSETQ. This CDR3 comprises 12 residues. CDR3 region: CASSANGYEQYF. The CDR3 DNA reads as TGCGCCAGCAGCGCGAACGGTTACGAGCAGTACTTC.

This chain joins TRBV9 and TRBJ2-7; TRBD1 matches at 8 bases. CDR3 size: 16 residues. Germline V lookup: CDR1 SGDLS, CDR2 YYNGEE. V shed 0 bases, J shed 5 bases, and the junction held 10 bases outside the gene matches. The CDR3 spells CASSVAIGQGKHEQYF. The CDR3 nucleotides are TGTGCCAGCAGCGTAGCCATCGGACAGGGTAAGCACGAGCAGTACTTC.

This chain joins TRBV30 and TRBJ2-1; D is undetermined. The V gene lost 0 bases and the J gene lost 5 bases, with 8 bases spanning the gap. The CDR3 loop spans 13 amino acids. CDR1 and CDR2 (germline): GTSNPN, SVGIG (reference sequence). CDR3 DNA: TGTGCCTGGAGTGTTGGATCAGACAATGAGCAGTTCTTC. This sequence encodes CAWSVGSDNEQFF.

V is TRBV11-2 and J is TRBJ1-5, with D hard to call. Between the trimmed V and J ends, which lost 5 bases and 6 bases, there was a span of 17 bases. Germline V CDR1 and CDR2: SGHAT, FQNNGV. This CDR3 is 15 amino acids long. The chain's CDR3 is CASSLTLGEGQPQHF. The DNA for the CDR3 is TGTGCCAGCAGCCTCACCCTCGGGGAGGGTCAGCCCCAGCATTTT.

The chain has TRBV5-6 and TRBJ1-4; D remains unclear. This CDR3 is built from 16 residues. The germline CDR1 and CDR2 sequences are SGHDT and YYEEEE. V lost 4 bases, J lost 8 bases, and 21 bases lay in between. The CDR3 DNA reads as TGTGCCAGCAGCCCCCCGAGGACTGGGATAGAGGAAAAACTGTTTTTT. Translated, it gives CASSPPRTGIEEKLFF. The full variable domain, in which reference TRBV5-6 and TRBJ1-4 provide the parts outside the CDR3, is DAGVTQSPTHLIKTRGQQVTLRCSPKSGHDTVSWYQQALGQGPQFIFQYYEEEERQRGNFPDRFSGHQFPNYSSELNVNALLLGDSALYLCASSPPRTGIEEKLFFGSGTQLSVL.

CDR3 sequence (DNA): TGTGCCAGCAGCCCCTCGGACAGGGAGGGAAACGAGCAGTACTTC. This sequence encodes CASSPSDREGNEQYF. The chain couples TRBV4-2 to TRBJ2-7; a weak D match, TRBD1 (8 bases). Germline V gene sequence: CDR1 LGHNA, CDR2 YNFKEQ. The V and J ends lost 4 bases and 5 bases respectively, with 18 bases between them. CDR3 length equals 15 residues.

This clone was observed a single time. The chain couples TRBV28 to TRBJ1-3; TRBD1 agrees at 7 bases. The CDR3 sequence is 12 residues long. V lost 10 bases to trimming and J lost 2 bases; unmatched junction nucleotides: 2. Per the germline V gene, CDR1 is MDHEN and CDR2 is SYDVKM. The CDR3 reads CATTGAGNTIYF. The CDR3 DNA follows: TGTGCCACCACAGGGGCTGGAAACACCATATATTTT.

The chain uses TRBV11-3 and TRBJ2-5, with D possibly being TRBD1 (6 bases). Per germline, CDR1 SGHNT and CDR2 YENEEA. The CDR3 covers 15 residues. V dropped 4 bases and J dropped 5 bases, with 17 bases sitting between them. The CDR3 loop reads CASSWGQQNGETQYF. The CDR3 coding sequence is TGTGCCAGCAGCTGGGGGCAGCAAAACGGGGAGACCCAGTACTTC. The full variable domain, its missing parts supplied by reference TRBV11-3 and TRBJ2-5, is EAGVVQSPRYKIIEKKQPVAFWCNPISGHNTLYWYLQNLGQGPELLIRYENEEAVDDSQLPKDRFSAERLKGVDSTLKIQPAELGDSAVYLCASSWGQQNGETQYFGPGTRLLVL.

CDR3 DNA sequence: TGTGCCAGCAGCCGATCCGGTCGAGATGGCTACACCTTC. Amino acid sequence: CASSRSGRDGYTF. This chain links TRBV6-5 with TRBJ1-2; D uncertain. Between the trimmed V and J ends, which lost 6 bases and 6 bases, there was a span of 14 bases. The germline V gene has CDR1 MNHEY and CDR2 SVGAGI. CDR3 size: 13 residues.

This chain links TRBV7-9 with TRBJ1-2; D call uncertain. V lost 1 base to trimming and J lost 6 bases, with 6 bases between them. The CDR3 covers 12 residues. Germline CDR1 and CDR2: SEHNR and FQNEAQ (reference sequence). In DNA, the CDR3 is TGTGCCAGCAGCTTAGACGTCGATGGCTACACCTTC. Residues: CASSLDVDGYTF.

The J gene is TRBJ1-1, the V gene TRBV6-6; no firm D call. There are 14 residues in the CDR3. Trimming shortened V by 6 bases and J by 0 bases, and 11 bases separated the two germline ends. The germline V gene encodes CDR1 MNHNY and CDR2 SVGAGI (reference sequence). CDR3 DNA: TGTGCCAGCAGACCCCAAAGGGTGAACACTGAAGCTTTCTTT. This codes for CASRPQRVNTEAFF.

This clone has just a few counts. This chain connects TRBV7-9 to TRBJ2-7, with 7 bases fitting TRBD2. This CDR3 is built from 15 residues. V shed 4 bases, J shed 3 bases, and the junction held 9 bases outside the gene matches. Germline loops: CDR1 SEHNR, CDR2 FQNEAQ (reference sequence). Here the CDR3 DNA reads TGTGCCAGCAGCTCGCGATTAGCGGGCGTCTACGAGCAGTACTTC. Its protein product is CASSSRLAGVYEQYF.

The chain uses TRBV6-1 and TRBJ1-4; D gene ambiguous. The CDR3 totals 11 residues. The V end lost 2 bases, the J end lost 11 bases, and 6 bases lay between the germline ends. Germline assignment: CDR1 MNHNS and CDR2 SASEGT. The CDR3 sequence is CASSEPEKLFF. The DNA of the CDR3 is TGTGCCAGCAGTGAACCCGAGAAACTGTTTTTT.

The chain joins TRBV15 to TRBJ2-5, with D tentatively TRBD1 (7 bases). Germline loops: CDR1 LNHNV, CDR2 YYDKDF (reference sequence). The CDR3 has 14 residues. V was shortened by 1 base and J by 7 bases, with 13 bases between the two germline ends. CDR3 DNA: TGTGCCACCAGCAGAGCCCAGGGGGAGGTGACCCAGTACTTC. It translates to CATSRAQGEVTQYF.

This rearrangement joins TRBV5-1 to TRBJ1-1, with D tentatively TRBD1 (6 bases). CDR1 SGHRS and CDR2 YFSETQ come from the germline V gene. Trimming removed 5 bases at V and 5 bases at J, with 16 bases between. The CDR3 is made up of 14 amino acids. Written as DNA, the CDR3 is TGCGCCAGCAGTCGGGACAACCAGGGGACTGAAGCTTTCTTT. It specifies CASSRDNQGTEAFF.

In this sample, this clone turned up a few times. The chain employs TRBV5-1 and TRBJ1-2; D is uncertain. CDR1 and CDR2 (germline): SGHRS, YFSETQ. Between the trimmed V and J ends, which lost 4 bases and 7 bases, there was a span of 17 bases. The CDR3 sequence is 14 residues long. The CDR3 here is CASSTGDSNVGYTF. As DNA, the CDR3 is TGCGCCAGCAGCACCGGAGATTCCAACGTTGGCTACACCTTC.

J is TRBJ1-3 and V is TRBV19; 7 positions agree with TRBD1. Germline V lookup: CDR1 LNHDA, CDR2 SQIVND (reference sequence). This CDR3 contains 13 residues. With 9 bases clipped from V and 1 base from J, the junction kept 3 bases outside the gene matches. Here the CDR3 reads CASGRGSGNTIYF. CDR3 bases: TGTGCCAGCGGCAGGGGGTCTGGAAACACCATATATTTT.